This TCR beta chain emerged from a study of CD8+CD57+ T cells in acquired aplastic anemia. Study background: Yields of DNA that came from sorted CD4+ and CD8+ cells averaged 3.2 ug.

V lost 4 bases and J lost 5; bases outside the gene matches: 6. Per germline, CDR1 SGHTA and CDR2 FQGNSA. The CDR3 length is 14 residues. Comments on this clonotype: As yet, its antigen is unknown.

Genomic DNA acted as the template from which TCR beta VDJ combination and CDR3 sequence profiling were carried out. MiXCR, run by TCRdb on the reads, gives a single entry per CDR3 protein. The sample holds 100,000 to 150,000 distinct CDR3 sequences, over 30% seen once. Before being chosen for sequencing, patients had shown CD8+CD57+ cell expansion by flow cytometry. The study, taken as a whole, reports: CD8+ Simpson's diversity showed no significant patient-control difference.

This clonotype was sampled from a human donor with aplastic anemia. The chain uses TRBV7-2 and TRBJ2-5, with 8 bases fitting TRBD2. The sequenced sample was sorted CD4+, CD8+, or CD8+CD57+ T cells (not recorded which) from PBMCs. In DNA, the CDR3 is TGTGCCAGCAGCTCCGGCGGGGGGCCGGAGACCCAGTACTTC. It encodes CASSSGGGPETQYF.